This TCR beta chain stems from a study of cytomegalovirus exposure and HLA in healthy donors. Notes on this clone: Its matching antigen is unknown.

V lost 3 bases, J lost 2 bases, and 10 bases stayed unmatched. The CDR3 has 16 amino acids. Germline V gene data show CDR1 as GTSNPN and CDR2 as SVGIG (reference sequence). 13 Jbeta primers and 60 Vbeta primers were used for the PCR. The protocol was immunoSEQ multiplex PCR, while the TCRdb copy is restricted to in-frame clones and leaves out a portion. The data show about 94,000 clones, over 60% seen once. Study results and limitations: A few of the chains that were CMV-associated were confirmed in vitro to be specific for CMV antigens. V- and J-gene trimming of TCR beta was linked (in a later analysis) to a missense DCLRE1C variant.

The source material was PBMCs. The V call is TRBV30, the J call TRBJ1-3; 7 nucleotides agree with TRBD1. The receptor comes from a man aged 25-40 years in good health and CMV-seronegative. The DNA of the CDR3 is TGTGCCTGGAGCCGGGACAGTCTTCGCCCTGGAAACACCATATATTTT. Protein sequence: CAWSRDSLRPGNTIYF.